This T cell receptor beta chain was profiled in a study of cytomegalovirus exposure and HLA in healthy donors. Study-level findings and limits: Being productive about 90% or about 30% of the time was typical of most TCR beta V segments in an earlier analysis. A classifier reportedly called cytomegalovirus status with high sensitivity and specificity.

Remarks on this clone: The antigen is not known.

The study ran its PCR with 60 Vbeta and 13 Jbeta primers. TCRdb keeps only in-frame clones here, not all; method: immunoSEQ multiplex PCR. This sample has around 92,000 clones, with over 65% found just once. Germline V gives CDR1 SQVTM, CDR2 ANQGSEA. This CDR3 spans 13 amino acids. Trimming cost V 4 bases and J 1 base, with 10 bases left between them. This TCR derives from a man aged 55 to 70 in good health and CMV-seropositive. The gene calls are TRBV29-1 and TRBJ1-2; D gene uncertain. The sequenced sample consisted of PBMCs. The CDR3 coding sequence is TGCAGCGTTGGCCAGAGGGTTAACTATGGCTACACCTTC. Its protein product is CSVGQRVNYGYTF.